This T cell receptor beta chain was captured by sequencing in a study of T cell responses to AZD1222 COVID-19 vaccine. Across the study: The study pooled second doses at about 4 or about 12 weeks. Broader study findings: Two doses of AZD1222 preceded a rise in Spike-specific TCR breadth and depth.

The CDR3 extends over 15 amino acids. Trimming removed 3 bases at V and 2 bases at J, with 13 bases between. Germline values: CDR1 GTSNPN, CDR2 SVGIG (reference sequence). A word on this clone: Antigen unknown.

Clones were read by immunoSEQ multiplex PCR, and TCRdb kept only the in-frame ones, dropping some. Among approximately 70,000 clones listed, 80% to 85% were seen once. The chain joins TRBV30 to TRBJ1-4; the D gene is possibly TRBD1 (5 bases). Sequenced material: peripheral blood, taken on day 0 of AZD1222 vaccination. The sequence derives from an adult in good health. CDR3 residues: CAWSRTGTTNEKLFF. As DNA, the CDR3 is TGTGCCTGGAGCAGAACCGGGACTACTAATGAAAAACTGTTTTTT.